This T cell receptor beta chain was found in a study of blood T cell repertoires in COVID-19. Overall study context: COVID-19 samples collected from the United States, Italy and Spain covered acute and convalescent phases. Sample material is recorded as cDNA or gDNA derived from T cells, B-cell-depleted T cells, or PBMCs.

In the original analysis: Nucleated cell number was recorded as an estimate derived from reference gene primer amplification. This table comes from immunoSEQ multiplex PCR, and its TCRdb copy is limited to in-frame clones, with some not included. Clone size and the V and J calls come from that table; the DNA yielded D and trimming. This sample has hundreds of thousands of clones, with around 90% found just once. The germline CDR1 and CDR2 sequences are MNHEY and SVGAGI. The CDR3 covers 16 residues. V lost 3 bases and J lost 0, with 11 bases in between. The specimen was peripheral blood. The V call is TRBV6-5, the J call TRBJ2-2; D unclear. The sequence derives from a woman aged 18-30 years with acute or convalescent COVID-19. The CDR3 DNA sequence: TGTGCCAGCAGTTATCTGAACAGAGCGAACACCGGGGAGCTGTTTTTT. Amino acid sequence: CASSYLNRANTGELFF.